These 24 T cell receptor beta chains were sequenced from one sample in a study of identical twins. TCRdb called the 5' RACE reads again in MiXCR, with one record for every CDR3 protein. The table lists more than 1.5 million distinct CDR3 sequences, less than 40% of them singletons. Sequencing used cord blood. The source is a newborn girl in good health.

CDR3: CAISAASYEQYF. The DNA of the CDR3 is TGTGCCATCAGTGCAGCTTCCTACGAGCAGTACTTC. The genes are TRBV10-3 and TRBJ2-7; D gene unclear. Deletions cut 4 bases from V and 1 base from J, with 5 bases between. CDR1 is ENHRY, CDR2 SYGVKD, per germline. CDR3 length: 12 amino acids.

This clonotype was seen a handful of times. The chain is built from TRBV27 and TRBJ2-1, with 8 bases lining up with TRBD2. The CDR3 consists of 16 residues. From germline, CDR1 is MNHEY and CDR2 SMNVEV (reference sequence). Trimming at V came to 6 bases and at J to 2 bases, leaving 9 bases not matched to a gene. CDR3 coding DNA: TGTGCCAGCAGCCGGAAAGCGGGAGTTACCTACAATGAGCAGTTCTTC. This gives the protein CASSRKAGVTYNEQFF.

The chain links TRBV9 to TRBJ2-1; no reliable D call. Trimming took off 0 bases at V and 4 bases at J, with 8 bases between the two ends. The CDR3 runs to 14 residues. CDR1 and CDR2 from the germline V gene are SGDLS and YYNGEE. CDR3 loop: CASSVGAIYNEQFF. CDR3 DNA sequence: TGTGCCAGCAGCGTAGGGGCTATTTACAATGAGCAGTTCTTC.

This chain joins TRBV7-6 and TRBJ2-2; the D gene is possibly TRBD1 (5 bases). This CDR3 is built from 16 residues. V was trimmed by 0 bases and J by 4 bases, leaving 12 bases between them. CDR1 and CDR2 (germline): SGHVS, FNYEAQ. This chain's CDR3 is CASSLAGQPGTGELFF. CDR3 bases: TGTGCCAGCAGCTTAGCGGGGCAGCCGGGCACCGGGGAGCTGTTTTTT.

This clonotype was seen once. A clone one base away is much larger, so this may be a read error. The chain employs TRBV15 and TRBJ2-1; 9 nucleotides agree with TRBD2. Matching the DNA end better, TRBJ2-7 makes the J call doubtful. The CDR3 extends over 15 amino acids. CDR1 and CDR2 from the germline V gene are LNHNV and YYDKDF (reference sequence). Here the CDR3 DNA reads TGTGCCACCAGCAGAGGTAGTGGGACTAGCAATGAGCAGTACTTC. Translated, it gives CATSRGSGTSNEQYF.

This chain links TRBV5-1 with TRBJ1-6; D possibly corresponds to TRBD1 (5 bases). CDR1 and CDR2 from the germline V gene are SGHRS and YFSETQ. CDR3 size: 16 residues. Trimming took 5 bases from V and 9 from J, leaving 21 bases between them. In DNA form, the CDR3 reads TGCGCCAGCAGACATGCGACAGAAGCTATAGGTTCACCCCTCCACTTT. It codes for CASRHATEAIGSPLHF.

V usage is TRBV2 and J usage is TRBJ2-7; 9 nucleotides line up with TRBD2. Unmatched junction bases numbered 14, after V lost 1 base and J lost 1 base. Germline CDR1 is SNHLY and CDR2 is FYNNEI. The CDR3 totals 19 residues. The CDR3 nucleotides are TGTGCCAGCAGTGAAGAGGGTAGCGGGGGCCTCATTAATTCCTACGAGCAGTACTTC. Residues: CASSEEGSGGLINSYEQYF.

The chain uses TRBV18 and TRBJ2-7, with D hard to call. Germline loops: CDR1 KGHSH, CDR2 LQKENI. The V and J ends lost 2 bases and 0 bases respectively, with 8 bases between them. The CDR3 length is 14 residues. The CDR3 here is CASSPNQLSYEQYF. CDR3 DNA sequence: TGTGCCAGCTCACCAAACCAGCTCTCCTACGAGCAGTACTTC.

In this sample, this clonotype turned up many times. The rearrangement uses TRBV5-1 and TRBJ1-2, with D tentatively TRBD1 (6 bases). The V end was cut by 7 bases, the J end by 4 bases, with 20 bases between. This CDR3 is 15 amino acids long. Germline CDR1 and CDR2: SGHRS and YFSETQ. In DNA, the CDR3 is TGCGCCAGCGGCACTACCACAGGGATAAGCTATGGCTACACCTTC. Translating it yields CASGTTTGISYGYTF. Full variable domain (missing parts from reference TRBV5-1 and TRBJ1-2): KAGVTQTPRYLIKTRGQQVTLSCSPISGHRSVSWYQQTPGQGLQFLFEYFSETQRNKGNFPGRFSGRQFSNSRSEMNVSTLELGDSALYLCASGTTTGISYGYTFGSGTRLTVV.

This clonotype was detected ten times or more. The chain recombines TRBV3-1 with TRBJ2-7; D not certain. In germline, CDR1 is LGHDT, CDR2 YNNKEL (reference sequence). V was shortened by 1 base and J by 3 bases, with 4 bases between the two germline ends. The CDR3 contains 12 residues. For the CDR3, the DNA is TGTGCCAGCAGCCAAGGCCTCTACGAGCAGTACTTC. Amino acids: CASSQGLYEQYF.

This clonotype appeared a few times. The V call is TRBV12-3 or TRBV12-4, the J call TRBJ2-4; TRBD1 might be the D (6 bases). Trimming removed 5 bases at V and 13 bases at J, with 18 bases between. This CDR3 comprises 13 residues. This CDR3 reads CASSINRVWEQYF. The CDR3 DNA is TGTGCCAGCAGTATAAACAGGGTGTGGGAGCAGTACTTC.

There are a few counts of this clonotype. The chain joins TRBV28 to TRBJ2-7; 7 bases match TRBD1. The CDR3 has 14 amino acids. V was pared by 4 bases and J by 3 bases, with 6 bases of the junction left unmatched. The V gene's germline CDR1 is MDHEN and CDR2 SYDVKM. CDR3 sequence (DNA): TGTGCCAGCAGTTGGACAGGATCCCGCTACGAGCAGTACTTC. Translating it yields CASSWTGSRYEQYF. Variable domain in full (rest from reference TRBV28 and TRBJ2-7): DVKVTQSSRYLVKRTGEKVFLECVQDMDHENMFWYRQDPGLGLRLIYFSYDVKMKEKGDIPEGYSVSREKKERFSLILESASTNQTSMYLCASSWTGSRYEQYFGPGTRLTVT.

V is TRBV7-9 and J is TRBJ2-7, with 8 nucleotides matching TRBD1. Trimming removed 3 bases from V and 0 bases from J; junction bases left unmatched: 7. Germline V gives CDR1 SEHNR, CDR2 FQNEAQ (reference sequence). The CDR3 sequence is 16 residues long. CDR3 sequence (DNA): TGTGCCAGCAGCTTCTACGGACAGGGACGCTCCTACGAGCAGTACTTC. This encodes CASSFYGQGRSYEQYF.

This chain joins TRBV11-2 and TRBJ1-2; 7 positions match TRBD1. The CDR3 is made up of 14 amino acids. The germline V gene has CDR1 SGHAT and CDR2 FQNNGV. V was pared by 2 bases and J by 6 bases, with 6 bases of the junction left unmatched. The CDR3 region has the DNA TGTGCCAGCAGCTTATCGCCCAGGGGGAATGGCTACACCTTC. This codes for CASSLSPRGNGYTF. The whole variable domain, filled in from reference TRBV11-2 and TRBJ1-2, reads EAGVAQSPRYKIIEKRQSVAFWCNPISGHATLYWYQQILGQGPKLLIQFQNNGVVDDSQLPKDRFSAERLKGVDSTLKIQPAKLEDSAVYLCASSLSPRGNGYTFGSGTRLTVV.

The table lists this clonotype with a few counts. The V and J genes are TRBV12-5 and TRBJ2-1, with 8 bases matching TRBD2. The CDR3 has 15 residues. Trimming at V came to 2 bases and at J to 3 bases, leaving 3 bases not matched to a gene. Germline V lookup: CDR1 LGHNT, CDR2 FRNRAP. The CDR3 here is CASGLSLAGYNEQFF. The CDR3 DNA reads TGTGCTAGTGGTTTGTCGCTAGCGGGCTACAATGAGCAGTTCTTC. The full variable domain, its missing parts supplied by reference TRBV12-5 and TRBJ2-1, is DARVTQTPRHKVTEMGQEVTMRCQPILGHNTVFWYRQTMMQGLELLAYFRNRAPLDDSGMPKDRFSAEMPDATLATLKIQPSEPRDSAVYFCASGLSLAGYNEQFFGPGTRLTVL.

This clonotype was counted between two and nine times. V and J are TRBV29-1 and TRBJ2-7, with 11 positions matching TRBD2. V shed 7 bases, J shed 5 bases, and the junction held 16 bases outside the gene matches. Looked up from germline, CDR1 is SQVTM and CDR2 is ANQGSEA. This CDR3 is 16 amino acids long. CDR3 DNA sequence: TGCAGCGCCTCCGGGACTAGCGGCCGAGTCGGGCACGAGCAGTACTTC. It translates to CSASGTSGRVGHEQYF.

In this sample, this clonotype turned up a few times. The rearrangement links TRBV10-3 to TRBJ1-2, with TRBD1 identical over 12 bases. V trimming: 7 bases; J trimming: 4 bases; junction bases outside the gene matches: 7. The CDR3 covers 15 residues. Germline lookup yields CDR1 ENHRY and CDR2 SYGVKD. CDR3 region: CAITDRDRGPYGYTF. The CDR3 DNA reads as TGTGCCATCACCGACCGGGACAGGGGGCCCTATGGCTACACCTTC.

This clonotype showed up just a few times. The genes are TRBV24-1 and TRBJ2-1, with TRBD2 matching over 8 bases. The J segment lost 8 bases and the V segment lost 4 bases, leaving 6 bases of the junction unmatched. The CDR3 spans 14 residues. CDR1 and CDR2 from the germline V gene are KGHDR and SFDVKD. CDR3 sequence (DNA): TGTGCCACCAGTGAAAGCGGGAGAATCCATGAGCAGTTCTTC. It codes for CATSESGRIHEQFF.

In its sample, this clonotype was seen a few times. The chain has TRBV7-2 and TRBJ1-1; TRBD1 matches 9 bases. The CDR3 loop spans 15 amino acids. J gave up 5 bases and V 5 bases, and 9 bases lay outside the gene matches. Germline assignment: CDR1 SGHTA and CDR2 FQGNSA. The CDR3 loop is CASSRMTGGKTEAFF. DNA for the CDR3: TGTGCCAGCAGCCGCATGACAGGGGGAAAGACTGAAGCTTTCTTT.

CDR3 in amino acids: CSAFFGTSGRSGVNIQYF. In nucleotides, the CDR3 is TGCAGTGCTTTCTTCGGGACTAGCGGGAGAAGCGGGGTAAACATTCAGTACTTC. V is TRBV20-1 and J is TRBJ2-4; 14 bases align to TRBD2. Germline CDR1 and CDR2: DFQATT and SNEGSKA (reference sequence). The length of the CDR3 is 18 residues. The J segment lost 6 bases and the V segment lost 5 bases, leaving 15 bases of the junction unmatched.

The genes are TRBV18 and TRBJ1-1, with D perhaps TRBD1 (5 bases). Germline values: CDR1 KGHSH, CDR2 LQKENI. Trimming took off 1 base at V and 3 bases at J, with 12 bases between the two ends. This CDR3 region has 15 residues. The CDR3 nucleotides are TGTGCCAGCTCACCACAGGGGTTGGGAGACACTGAAGCTTTCTTT. It yields the protein CASSPQGLGDTEAFF.

This chain uses TRBV4-2 with TRBJ2-3; a possible D gene is TRBD2 (7 bases). CDR3 size: 16 residues. With 1 base removed from V and 3 bases from J, the gap between germline ends came to 14 bases. Per germline, CDR1 LGHNA and CDR2 YNFKEQ. CDR3 protein: CASSQVGGGRTDTQYF. CDR3 bases: TGTGCCAGCAGCCAAGTAGGGGGGGGGCGTACAGATACGCAGTATTTT.

This clonotype came up a few times. The J gene is TRBJ2-3, the V gene TRBV6-5, with TRBD2 identical over 10 bases. The CDR3 extends over 15 amino acids. Germline-derived CDR1 and CDR2 are MNHEY and SVGAGI. With V trimmed by 4 bases and J by 7 bases, 8 bases remained unmatched. CDR3 nucleotide sequence: TGTGCCAGCAGTTCTCTAGCGGGAGAGGGAAATACGCAGTATTTT. This translates into CASSSLAGEGNTQYF.

The chain recombines TRBV7-9 with TRBJ1-1; TRBD1 is a possible D gene (5 bases). CDR1 SEHNR and CDR2 FQNEAQ come from the germline V gene (reference sequence). V shed 2 bases and J shed 4 bases, with 11 bases lying between them. This CDR3 contains 14 residues. The chain's CDR3 is CASSLTGAGTEAFF. The CDR3, as DNA: TGTGCCAGCAGCTTAACCGGGGCGGGCACTGAAGCTTTCTTT.